Presented here are 13 T cell receptor beta chains from one specimen sequenced in a study of T cell responses to AZD1222 COVID-19 vaccine. Sequenced by immunoSEQ multiplex PCR; TCRdb stores in-frame clones only, minus some. The table records roughly 100,000 clones, roughly 87% of them present only once. The source material was peripheral blood, sampled on day 0 of AZD1222 vaccination. These receptors came from an adult in good health.

The CDR3 nucleotides are TGTGCCTGGAGCGGGGGGAGGACAGAGCTTTCTCGAGGCGAGCAGTACTTC. Translated, it gives CAWSGGRTELSRGEQYF. The gene calls are TRBV30 and TRBJ2-7, with D possibly matching TRBD2 (7 bases). Germline-derived CDR1 and CDR2 are GTSNPN and SVGIG (reference sequence). The CDR3 consists of 17 residues. The V and J ends lost 3 bases and 6 bases respectively, with 27 bases between them.

This chain joins TRBV6-1 and TRBJ1-1; 9 bases agree with TRBD1. The CDR3 runs to 17 residues. V lost 2 bases and J lost 6; bases outside the gene matches: 13. Germline V gene lookup returns CDR1 MNHNS and CDR2 SASEGT. CDR3 sequence (DNA): TGTGCCAGCAGTGAACGGCCGGGACAGGGTTATGAGGCTGAAGCTTTCTTT. Residues: CASSERPGQGYEAEAFF.

The CDR3 region has the DNA TGTGCCAGCAGCCCCCGGGCCCAATTGCCCTCTGGAAACACCATATATTTT. Its translation is CASSPRAQLPSGNTIYF. The rearrangement links TRBV9 to TRBJ1-3; D not resolved. Trimming pared 4 bases from V and 0 bases from J, leaving 17 bases between. The CDR3 covers 17 residues. Germline V CDR1 and CDR2: SGDLS, YYNGEE.

The gene calls are TRBV7-9 and TRBJ1-1; no clear D. Per germline, CDR1 SEHNR and CDR2 FQNEAQ (reference sequence). The CDR3 runs to 13 residues. The V and J ends lost 7 bases and 0 bases respectively, with 9 bases between them. DNA for the CDR3: TGTGCCAGCAACCTCGGCCTGAACACTGAAGCTTTCTTT. Protein sequence: CASNLGLNTEAFF.

The rearrangement joins TRBV19 to TRBJ1-2; 8 positions agree with TRBD1. Germline V gives CDR1 LNHDA, CDR2 SQIVND (reference sequence). This CDR3 spans 16 amino acids. With V trimmed by 1 base and J by 2 bases, 6 bases remained unmatched. The CDR3 DNA reads as TGTGCCAGTAGTATAGGGACAGGGAGGGCAAACTATGGCTACACCTTC. Its protein is CASSIGTGRANYGYTF.

The rearrangement uses TRBV4-3 and TRBJ1-4; the match to TRBD1 covers 7 bases. The CDR3 runs 15 residues. J lost 11 bases, V lost 3 bases, and 12 bases had no gene match. Germline V CDR1 and CDR2: LGHNA, YSLEER. The CDR3 loop reads CASSQNTGEGGKLFF. Written as DNA, the CDR3 is TGCGCCAGCAGCCAGAACACAGGGGAAGGGGGGAAACTGTTTTTT.

J is TRBJ1-4 and V is TRBV6-6; weak D call: TRBD1 (6 bases). Germline CDR1 is MNHNY and CDR2 is SVGAGI (reference sequence). The CDR3 extends over 14 amino acids. V lost 4 bases and J 4 bases, leaving 10 bases between the germline ends. For the CDR3, the DNA is TGTGCCAGCAGTTTTAGCAGGGGTAATGAAAAACTGTTTTTT. This codes for CASSFSRGNEKLFF.

V gene TRBV7-9 combines with J gene TRBJ1-1; D not resolved. Germline V gene data show CDR1 as SEHNR and CDR2 as FQNEAQ (reference sequence). Trimming left V 6 bases short and J 0 bases short, with 11 bases between. This CDR3 has 14 residues. CDR3 amino acids: CASSPSALNTEAFF. The CDR3 bases are TGTGCCAGCAGTCCCTCGGCCCTGAACACTGAAGCTTTCTTT.

The chain is built from TRBV5-4 and TRBJ2-3; D is uncertain. The germline V gene encodes CDR1 SGHNT and CDR2 YYREEE (reference sequence). This CDR3 has 14 amino acids. V was pared by 3 bases and J by 6 bases, with 14 bases between. CDR3 sequence (DNA): TGTGCCAGCAGCTACTATTCCTTAACGGATACGCAGTATTTT. Protein sequence: CASSYYSLTDTQYF.

The chain uses TRBV3-1 (or the pseudogene TRBV3-2) and TRBJ2-2; D may be TRBD1 (6 bases). The CDR3 totals 15 residues. V lost 4 bases and J lost 8, with 17 bases in between. CDR1 and CDR2 from the germline V gene are LGHDT and YNNKEL (reference sequence). DNA of the CDR3: TGTGCCAGCAGCCCGTCAGGGGTTTTTTATGGGGAGCTGTTTTTT. Residues: CASSPSGVFYGELFF.

This sequence joins TRBV4-1 and TRBJ2-3, with D perhaps TRBD2 (6 bases). Germline lookup yields CDR1 MGHRA and CDR2 YSYEKL. Trimming left V 4 bases short and J 2 bases short, with 16 bases between. There are 16 residues in the CDR3. The chain's CDR3 is CASSLGTAADTDTQYF. The CDR3 coding sequence is TGCGCCAGCAGCCTCGGGACTGCGGCTGACACAGATACGCAGTATTTT.

This clone has a single count. The chain combines TRBV9 with TRBJ2-2, with D uncertain. V shed 0 bases and J shed 4 bases, with 13 bases lying between them. This CDR3 is built from 16 residues. Germline V CDR1 and CDR2: SGDLS, YYNGEE. CDR3 amino acids: CASSVAVEPGTGELFF. The DNA of the CDR3 is TGTGCCAGCAGCGTAGCGGTCGAGCCAGGCACCGGGGAGCTGTTTTTT.

This chain joins TRBV6-8 and TRBJ1-1; TRBD1 is a possible D gene (5 bases). V gave up 10 bases and J gave up 6 bases, with 9 bases separating them. The CDR3 extends over 10 amino acids. Germline V lookup: CDR1 MNHGY, CDR2 SAAAGT. The CDR3 bases are TGTGCCAAACCGGGGGCTGAAGCTTTCTTT. Encoded protein: CAKPGAEAFF.